The present T cell receptor beta chain was sequenced within a study of blood T cell repertoires in COVID-19. Turning to the study itself: The study drew acute and convalescent COVID-19 samples from the United States, Italy and Spain. The cDNA or gDNA used as material had been derived from T cells, B-cell-depleted T cells, or PBMCs.

V lost 6 bases to trimming and J lost 6 bases, with 20 bases between them. Germline-derived CDR1 and CDR2 are MDHEN and SYDVKM. The length of the CDR3 is 16 residues. Source study methods: From reference gene primer amplification, estimates of nucleated cell counts were derived. Here immunoSEQ multiplex PCR was the method, and the copy in TCRdb shows in-frame clones only, minus some. V and J calls and clone size follow that table, whereas D and trimming were derived from the DNA. The sample has roughly 60,000 clones, more than 85% seen once. Input material: peripheral blood. The sequence was collected from a man aged 70-80 years with acute or convalescent COVID-19. V is TRBV28 and J is TRBJ2-2, with D maybe TRBD2 (6 bases). Here the CDR3 DNA reads TGTGCCAGCAGCGGTAATTGGGGGGATAGGGCCGGGGAGCTGTTTTTT. It is translated as CASSGNWGDRAGELFF.